This TCR beta chain was sequenced in a study of beta chain features in type 1 diabetes. Sequencing targeted expressed TCRB transcripts, as all isolated RNA had been reverse transcribed. Data came from immunoSEQ multiplex PCR; TCRdb stores just in-frame clones and leaves some out. The sample consists of under 950,000 clones, 15% to 20% of them appearing once. V shed 4 bases, J shed 3 bases, and the junction held 12 bases outside the gene matches. The germline V gene encodes CDR1 SGHDT and CDR2 YYEEEE. There are 17 residues in the CDR3. About this clone itself: Its antigen remains unidentified.

Findings of the study overall: It was possible that PCR favored shorter templates, equally so in patients and controls.

Sample: naive CD4+ T cells from blood. The chain carries TRBV5-6 and TRBJ2-1; 8 bases align to TRBD2. The TCR was taken from a woman younger than 30 in good health. This CDR3 reads CASSLGLADQRYNEQFF. The CDR3 coding sequence is TGTGCCAGCAGCCTAGGACTAGCAGATCAACGCTACAATGAGCAGTTCTTC.